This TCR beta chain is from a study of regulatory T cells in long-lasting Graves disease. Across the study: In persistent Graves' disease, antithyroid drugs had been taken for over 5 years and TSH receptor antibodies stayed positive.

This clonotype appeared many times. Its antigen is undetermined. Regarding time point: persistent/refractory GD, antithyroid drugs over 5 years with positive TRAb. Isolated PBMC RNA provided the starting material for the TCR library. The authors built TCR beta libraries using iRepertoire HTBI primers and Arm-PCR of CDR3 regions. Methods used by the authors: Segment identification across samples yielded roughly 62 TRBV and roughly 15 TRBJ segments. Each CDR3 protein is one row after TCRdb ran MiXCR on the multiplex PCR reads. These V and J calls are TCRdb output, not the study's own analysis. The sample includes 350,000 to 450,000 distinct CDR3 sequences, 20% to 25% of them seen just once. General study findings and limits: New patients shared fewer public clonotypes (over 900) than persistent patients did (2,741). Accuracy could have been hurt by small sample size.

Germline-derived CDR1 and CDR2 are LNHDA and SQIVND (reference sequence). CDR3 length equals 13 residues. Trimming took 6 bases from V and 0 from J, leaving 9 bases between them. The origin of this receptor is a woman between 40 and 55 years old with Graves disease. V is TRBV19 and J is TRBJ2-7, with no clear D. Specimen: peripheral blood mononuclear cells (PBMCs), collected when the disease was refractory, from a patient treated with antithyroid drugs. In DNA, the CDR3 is TGTGCCAGTAGCGGCCGGATCTCCTACGAGCAGTACTTC. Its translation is CASSGRISYEQYF.